This TCR beta chain was found in a study of OX40 agonist ivuxolimab in advanced cancers. Study-wide context: With ivuxolimab, an agonistic anti-OX40 (CD134) antibody, patients were treated. Patients receiving dose escalation had hepatocellular carcinoma, melanoma, renal cell or head and neck cancer.

V shed 2 bases and J 2 bases; nucleotides not matched to a gene: 0. The CDR3 spans 14 residues. Germline V gene lookup returns CDR1 GTSNPN and CDR2 SVGIG (reference sequence). This clone was counted between two and nine times. TCRdb's table, derived via immunoSEQ multiplex PCR, lists solely in-frame clones and lacks some. The sample shows some 150,000 clones, 90% of them seen only once. The chain is built from TRBV30 and TRBJ2-1; TRBD2 matches at 10 bases. The clonotype was recovered from an adult with an advanced solid tumor such as melanoma, head and neck, liver or kidney cancer. Sample: CD4+ or CD8+ T cells sorted from blood, taken in a trial of the OX40 agonist ivuxolimab. CDR3 protein: CAWSSGRAYNEQFF. As DNA, the CDR3 is TGTGCCTGGAGTAGCGGGAGGGCCTACAATGAGCAGTTCTTC.